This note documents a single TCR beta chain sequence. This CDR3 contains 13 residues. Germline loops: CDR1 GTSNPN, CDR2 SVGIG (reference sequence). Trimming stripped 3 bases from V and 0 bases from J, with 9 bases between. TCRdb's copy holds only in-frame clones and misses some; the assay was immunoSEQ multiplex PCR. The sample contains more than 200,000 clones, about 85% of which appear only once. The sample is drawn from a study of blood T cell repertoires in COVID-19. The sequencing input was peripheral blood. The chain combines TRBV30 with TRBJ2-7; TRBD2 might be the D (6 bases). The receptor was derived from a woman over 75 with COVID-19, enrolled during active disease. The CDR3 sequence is CAWRLADSYEQYF. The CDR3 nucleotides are TGTGCCTGGAGATTAGCGGACTCCTACGAGCAGTACTTC.